This TCR beta chain was identified during a study of T cells expressing NK-cell markers. Whole-study context: It was sorted CD3+CD56+NKG2C+, CD3+CD56+NKG2C- and CD3+CD56-NKG2C+ T cells that supplied the TCR beta repertoires. Eight donors were sequenced, seven testing HCMV-seropositive and one testing seronegative. Study-wide results and caveats: There were a few donors in whom these clonotypes also led the CD3+CD56-NKG2C+ fraction.

Germline V lookup: CDR1 DFQATT, CDR2 SNEGSKA (reference sequence). This CDR3 has 18 residues. From its re-call of the 5' RACE reads, TCRdb lists each CDR3 protein once, without DNA. Its table records over 150,000 distinct CDR3 sequences. Points on this clonotype: The antigen remains undetermined.

This chain uses TRBV20-1 with TRBJ2-7; TCRdb's D gene call, TRBD2, goes unchecked for lack of DNA. Sequenced: blood T cells: a sorted CD56 or NKG2C T cell subset, CD4+ or CD8+ T cells, or bulk PBMC T cells (not recorded which). The sequence came from a woman aged 50 to 60 in good health. The CDR3: CSARVKSTLAGGINEQYF.